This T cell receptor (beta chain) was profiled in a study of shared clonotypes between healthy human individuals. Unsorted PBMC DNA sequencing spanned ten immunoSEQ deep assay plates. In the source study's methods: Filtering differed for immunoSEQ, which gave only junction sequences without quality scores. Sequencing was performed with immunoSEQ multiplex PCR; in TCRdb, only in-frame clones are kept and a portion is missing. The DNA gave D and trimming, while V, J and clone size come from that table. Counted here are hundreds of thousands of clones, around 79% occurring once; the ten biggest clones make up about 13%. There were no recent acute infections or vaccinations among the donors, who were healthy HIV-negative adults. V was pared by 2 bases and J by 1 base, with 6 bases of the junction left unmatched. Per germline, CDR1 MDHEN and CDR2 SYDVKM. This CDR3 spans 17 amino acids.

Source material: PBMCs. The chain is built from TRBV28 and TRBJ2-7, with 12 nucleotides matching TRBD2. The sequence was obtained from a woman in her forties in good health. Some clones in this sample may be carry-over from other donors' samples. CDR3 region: CASSLRTSGRPSYEQYF. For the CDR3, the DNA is TGTGCCAGCAGTTTACGTACTAGCGGGAGGCCATCCTACGAGCAGTACTTC. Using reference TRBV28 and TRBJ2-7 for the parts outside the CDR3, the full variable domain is DVKVTQSSRYLVKRTGEKVFLECVQDMDHENMFWYRQDPGLGLRLIYFSYDVKMKEKGDIPEGYSVSREKKERFSLILESASTNQTSMYLCASSLRTSGRPSYEQYFGPGTRLTVT.